The text below deals with one T cell receptor (beta chain). These data originate in a study of CD8 T cells in ankylosing spondylitis. Using quantitative 5'-RACE with molecular barcodes, the authors made TCR beta libraries. TCRdb ran MiXCR on the 5' RACE reads and lists one entry per CDR3 protein. The repertoire holds under 150,000 distinct CDR3 sequences, with roughly 13% as singletons. Sequenced sample: blood, either unsorted or a sorted T cell fraction (not recorded which). This sequence originates from a female donor with ankylosing spondylitis or in good health (not recorded which).

The CDR3 region has the DNA TGTGCCAGCGCGGCACGGGGGACAGGCACCTACGAGCAGTACTTC. Translating it yields CASAARGTGTYEQYF. This chain uses TRBV6-1 with TRBJ2-7, with 8 bases identical to TRBD1. The CDR3 length is 15 residues. Germline V gene sequence: CDR1 MNHNS, CDR2 SASEGT. V gave up 8 bases and J gave up 2 bases; unmatched junction bases: 11.